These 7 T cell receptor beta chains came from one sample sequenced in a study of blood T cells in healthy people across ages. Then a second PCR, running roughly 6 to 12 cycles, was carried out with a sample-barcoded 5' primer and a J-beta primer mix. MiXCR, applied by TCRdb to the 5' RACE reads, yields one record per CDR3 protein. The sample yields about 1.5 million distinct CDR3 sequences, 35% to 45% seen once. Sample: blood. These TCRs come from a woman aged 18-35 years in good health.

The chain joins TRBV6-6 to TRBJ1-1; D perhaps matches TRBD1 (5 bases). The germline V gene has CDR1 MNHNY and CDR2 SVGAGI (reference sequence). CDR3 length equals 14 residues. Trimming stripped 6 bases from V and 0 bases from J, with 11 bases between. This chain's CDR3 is CASRRDVVNTEAFF. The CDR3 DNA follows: TGTGCCAGCAGGCGGGACGTAGTGAACACTGAAGCTTTCTTT.

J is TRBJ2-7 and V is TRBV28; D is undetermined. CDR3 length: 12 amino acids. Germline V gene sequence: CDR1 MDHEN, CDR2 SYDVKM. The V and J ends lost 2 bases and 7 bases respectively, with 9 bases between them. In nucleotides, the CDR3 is TGTGCCAGCAGTTTACTCCGCGAAGAGCAGTACTTC. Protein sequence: CASSLLREEQYF.

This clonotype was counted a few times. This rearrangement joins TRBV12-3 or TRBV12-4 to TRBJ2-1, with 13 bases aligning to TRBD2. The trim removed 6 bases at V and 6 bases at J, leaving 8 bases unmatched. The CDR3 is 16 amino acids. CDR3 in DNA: TGTGCCAGCAGCCGACAACTAGCGGGGGGGTTCAATGAGCAGTTCTTC. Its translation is CASSRQLAGGFNEQFF.

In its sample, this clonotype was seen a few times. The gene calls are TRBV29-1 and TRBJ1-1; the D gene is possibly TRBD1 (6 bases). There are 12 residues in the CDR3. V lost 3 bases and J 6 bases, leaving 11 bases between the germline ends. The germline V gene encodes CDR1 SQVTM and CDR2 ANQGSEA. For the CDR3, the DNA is TGCAGCGTTGAGACAGGAATCGCTGAAGCTTTCTTT. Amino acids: CSVETGIAEAFF.

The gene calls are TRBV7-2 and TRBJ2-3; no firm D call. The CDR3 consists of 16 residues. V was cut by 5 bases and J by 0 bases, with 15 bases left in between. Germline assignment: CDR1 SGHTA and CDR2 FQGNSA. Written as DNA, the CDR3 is TGTGCCAGCAGCGTCGGACCGTCGACTAGCACAGATACGCAGTATTTT. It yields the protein CASSVGPSTSTDTQYF.

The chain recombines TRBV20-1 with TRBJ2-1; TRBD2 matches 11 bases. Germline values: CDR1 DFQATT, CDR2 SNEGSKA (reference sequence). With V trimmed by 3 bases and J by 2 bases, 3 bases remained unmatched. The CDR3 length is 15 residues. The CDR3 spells CSARGTSGTYNEQFF. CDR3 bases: TGCAGTGCTAGGGGGACTAGCGGAACCTACAATGAGCAGTTCTTC.

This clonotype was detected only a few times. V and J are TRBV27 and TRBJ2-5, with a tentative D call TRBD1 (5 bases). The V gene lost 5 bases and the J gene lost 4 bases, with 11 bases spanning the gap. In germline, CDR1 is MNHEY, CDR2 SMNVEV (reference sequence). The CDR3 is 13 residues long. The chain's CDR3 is CASSVQGAETQYF. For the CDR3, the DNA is TGTGCCAGCAGTGTGCAGGGTGCAGAGACCCAGTACTTC.